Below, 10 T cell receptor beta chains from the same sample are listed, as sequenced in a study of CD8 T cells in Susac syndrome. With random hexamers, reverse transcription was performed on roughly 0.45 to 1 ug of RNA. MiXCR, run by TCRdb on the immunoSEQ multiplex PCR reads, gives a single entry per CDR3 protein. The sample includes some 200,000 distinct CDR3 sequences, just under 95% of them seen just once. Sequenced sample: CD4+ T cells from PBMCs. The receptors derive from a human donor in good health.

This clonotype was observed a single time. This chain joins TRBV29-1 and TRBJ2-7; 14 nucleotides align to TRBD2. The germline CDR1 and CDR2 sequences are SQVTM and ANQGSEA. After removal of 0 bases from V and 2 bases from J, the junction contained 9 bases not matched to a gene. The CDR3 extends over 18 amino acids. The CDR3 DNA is TGCAGCGTTGAAGATCGGCCGGGACTAGCGGGAGAGGCCTACGAGCAGTACTTC. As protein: CSVEDRPGLAGEAYEQYF.

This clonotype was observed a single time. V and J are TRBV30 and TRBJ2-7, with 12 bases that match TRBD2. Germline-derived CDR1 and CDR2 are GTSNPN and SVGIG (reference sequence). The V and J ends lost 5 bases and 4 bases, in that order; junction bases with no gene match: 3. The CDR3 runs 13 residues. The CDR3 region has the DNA TGTGCCTGGCGGACTAGCGGGATTTACGAGCAGTACTTC. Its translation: CAWRTSGIYEQYF.

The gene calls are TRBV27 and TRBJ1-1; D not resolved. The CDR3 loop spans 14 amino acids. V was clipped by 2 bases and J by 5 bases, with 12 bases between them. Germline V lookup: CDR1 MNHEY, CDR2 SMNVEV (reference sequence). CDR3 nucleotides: TGTGCCAGCAGTTTACTAGGTTTCGGTACTGAAGCTTTCTTT. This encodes CASSLLGFGTEAFF.

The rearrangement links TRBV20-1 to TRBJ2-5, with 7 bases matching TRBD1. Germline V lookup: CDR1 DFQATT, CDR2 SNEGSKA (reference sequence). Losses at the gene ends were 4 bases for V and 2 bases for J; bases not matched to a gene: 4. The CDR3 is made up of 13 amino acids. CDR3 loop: CSAKDRTQETQYF. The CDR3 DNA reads TGCAGTGCTAAGGACAGGACACAAGAGACCCAGTACTTC.

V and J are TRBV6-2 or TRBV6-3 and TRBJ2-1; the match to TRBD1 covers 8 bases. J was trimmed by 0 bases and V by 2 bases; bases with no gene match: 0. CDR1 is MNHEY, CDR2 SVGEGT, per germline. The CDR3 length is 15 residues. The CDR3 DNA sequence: TGTGCCAGCAGTTACGACAGGGGCTCCTACAATGAGCAGTTCTTC. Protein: CASSYDRGSYNEQFF.

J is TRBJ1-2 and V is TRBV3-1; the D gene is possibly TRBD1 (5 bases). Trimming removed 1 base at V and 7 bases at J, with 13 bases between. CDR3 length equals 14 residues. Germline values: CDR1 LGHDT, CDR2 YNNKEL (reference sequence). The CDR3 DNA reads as TGTGCCAGCAGCCAAGCTAAGCAGGGCGGTGGCTACACCTTC. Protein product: CASSQAKQGGGYTF.

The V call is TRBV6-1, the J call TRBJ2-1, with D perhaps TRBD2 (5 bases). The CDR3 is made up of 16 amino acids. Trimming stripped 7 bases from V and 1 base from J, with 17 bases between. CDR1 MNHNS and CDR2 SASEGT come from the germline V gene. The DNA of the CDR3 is TGTGCCAGCACCCGGGGAGCCCCCTGGTCCTACAATGAGCAGTTCTTC. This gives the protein CASTRGAPWSYNEQFF.

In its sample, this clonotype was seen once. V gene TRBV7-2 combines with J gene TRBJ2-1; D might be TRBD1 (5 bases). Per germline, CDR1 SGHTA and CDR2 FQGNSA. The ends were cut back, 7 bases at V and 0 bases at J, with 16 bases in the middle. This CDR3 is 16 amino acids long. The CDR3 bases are TGTGCCAGCACCAGGGTCTCCTCCCGCTCCTACAATGAGCAGTTCTTC. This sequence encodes CASTRVSSRSYNEQFF. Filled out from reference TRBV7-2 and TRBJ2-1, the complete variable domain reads GAGVSQSPSNKVTEKGKDVELRCDPISGHTALYWYRQSLGQGLEFLIYFQGNSAPDKSGLPSDRFSAERTGGSVSTLTIQRTQQEDSAVYLCASTRVSSRSYNEQFFGPGTRLTVL.

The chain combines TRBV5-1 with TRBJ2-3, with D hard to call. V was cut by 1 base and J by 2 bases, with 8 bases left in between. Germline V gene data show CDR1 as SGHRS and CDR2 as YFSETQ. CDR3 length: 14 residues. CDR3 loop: CASSLLQDTDTQYF. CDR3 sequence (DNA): TGCGCCAGCAGCTTGTTACAAGACACAGATACGCAGTATTTT.

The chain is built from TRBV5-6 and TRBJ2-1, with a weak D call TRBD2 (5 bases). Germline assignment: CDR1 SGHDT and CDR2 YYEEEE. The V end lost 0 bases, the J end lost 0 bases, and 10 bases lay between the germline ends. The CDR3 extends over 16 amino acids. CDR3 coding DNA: TGTGCCAGCAGCTTGGACGGGGAAAACTCCTACAATGAGCAGTTCTTC. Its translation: CASSLDGENSYNEQFF.